Included here is one TCR beta chain sequence, with context. The antigen it recognizes is unknown. No base-level quality is on record; no much larger clone is a single base apart. For survey sequencing of tumor libraries, mostly 4.8 ug of input genomic DNA was used, and two replicates were run per sample. The immunoSEQ hsTCRbeta kit was used to prepare TCRbeta libraries according to the manufacturer's instructions. An Illumina NovaSeq 6000 S4 flow cell was used to sequence the final libraries, which had first been combined to 3 nM. Concerning the study's data processing: The immunoSEQ Analyzer handled quality control and preprocessing of the raw data. The analysis was restricted to productive rearrangements, with each unique CDR3 amino acid sequence defining a clonotype. Repertoire clonality was estimated as the Gini-Simpson index, computed with the R package tcR. Student's t test was used to compare Gini indices, and Pearson correlation was used to assess associations with tumor size change. Drawn from immuneACCESS, this table holds only the in-frame rearrangements with V and J called that TCRdb kept. Clones are partly lost; checked studies trace under half to an unresolved V gene and leave the rest unexplained. V and J calls and clone size are copied from that table; D and trimming were computed from the DNA. The sample table shows over 5,000 clones, and roughly 54% are seen once. Of the sample, just over 7% falls within the top ten clones.

The time point label, read with the paper, signifies: after neoadjuvant nivolumab, at surgical resection. None of the patients had received prior systemic or radiation treatment, and all were newly diagnosed with stage II-IVA oral cavity squamous cell carcinoma. The cohort consisted of patients with HPV-negative, locally advanced oral cavity squamous cell carcinoma. Samples were obtained from a longitudinal correlative study of a single-arm phase II trial of neoadjuvant nivolumab in oral cavity squamous cell carcinoma. Genomic DNA-based TCRbeta sequencing was performed on subject-matched pre- and post-treatment PBMCs and tumors from three responders and three non-responders. The Maxwell RSC DNA from Tissue kit was used to isolate genomic DNA from tumor tissue. The sample belongs to a study of neoadjuvant anti-PD-1 for oral cavity cancer (dated by TCRdb to the early 2020s). General notes on the study: Patients mostly received three to four biweekly doses of nivolumab at 3 mg/kg before curative-intent surgical resection. A fourth nivolumab dose was given around day 43 to patients without progression, and definitive surgical resection was performed in those patients on days 50-56. The parent correlative cohort had roughly 12 patients and a response rate of 30% to 35%. Responders were defined as patients with complete response, partial response or stable disease by RECIST 1.1; non-responders were defined as patients with progression. Beyond this particular receptor, the publication reports: Higher pretreatment blood Treg/Th17 ratios correlated with higher pretreatment blood TCRbeta clonality and lower post-treatment tumor TCRbeta clonality. Larger post-treatment sizes of preexisting intratumoral clones correlated with greater tumor shrinkage, suggesting expansion of preexisting clones contributed to response. Only a few patients per response group were included in the TCR analyses, and larger cohorts for validation were called for by the authors.

CDR1 and CDR2 are drawn from the germline V gene: ENHRY, SYGVKD. The CDR3, cysteine through phenylalanine, is 15 amino acids long. Only the CDR3 DNA is retained, 45 bases long and in frame from the first base. Between the V and J ends, shortened by 2 bases and 8 bases respectively, the junction contains 16 bases. The input for sequencing was tumor tissue, taken after nivolumab (anti-PD-1) treatment. This clonotype was obtained from a person between 40 and 80 years old with oral cavity squamous cell carcinoma. The chain joins TRBV10-3 to TRBJ2-1; the D region may be TRBD1 or TRBD2, each matching 5 bases equally. The CDR3 is CAISELAAGADEQFF. The DNA sequence reads TGTGCCATCAGTGAGCTTGCTGCCGGGGCCGATGAGCAGTTCTTC.